One sample yielded the 25 T cell receptor beta chains listed below, sequenced in a study of response to subunit inactivated influenza vaccine. TCRdb processed the RT-PCR reads anew with MiXCR; each CDR3 protein has one entry. The data contain 550,000 to 600,000 distinct CDR3 sequences, about an eighth of them seen just once; the ten biggest clones take up 9.5% to 13%. The sample consisted of PBMCs from blood, taken on the day of vaccination. Receptors originate from a man in his forties or fifties who received an inactivated influenza vaccine.

This clonotype turned up a few times. The chain combines TRBV5-4 with TRBJ2-1; TRBD2 matches at 7 bases. The CDR3 runs to 16 residues. The germline V gene encodes CDR1 SGHNT and CDR2 YYREEE (reference sequence). Trimming removed 3 bases from V and 5 bases from J; junction bases left unmatched: 11. CDR3 nucleotides: TGTGCCAGCAGCTCCTTGGGAGCGGGGCGAAACAATGAGCAGTTCTTC. Protein product: CASSSLGAGRNNEQFF.

Only a few counts were recorded for this clonotype. This sequence joins TRBV5-5 and TRBJ1-5; TRBD1 is a possible D gene (5 bases). Trimming took off 1 base at V and 0 bases at J, with 11 bases between the two ends. The CDR3 has 16 amino acids. Per the germline V gene, CDR1 is SGHKS and CDR2 is YYEKEE (reference sequence). The CDR3, as DNA: TGTGCCAGCAGCTTGTTCAGGGAATCTAGCAATCAGCCCCAGCATTTT. This sequence encodes CASSLFRESSNQPQHF.

This clonotype showed up just a few times. This sequence joins TRBV6-1 and TRBJ2-7; 9 nucleotides match TRBD1. CDR3 length: 15 residues. V was pared by 6 bases and J by 3 bases, with 9 bases of the junction left unmatched. Germline CDR1 reads MNHNS; CDR2 reads SASEGT. CDR3 loop: CASSLIPGQGYEQYF. CDR3 coding DNA: TGTGCCAGCAGCCTAATACCGGGACAGGGCTACGAGCAGTACTTC.

This chain joins TRBV20-1 and TRBJ2-7, with 7 bases identical to TRBD2. The CDR3 contains 14 residues. The V gene's germline CDR1 is DFQATT and CDR2 SNEGSKA (reference sequence). The V and J ends lost 3 bases and 0 bases, in that order; junction bases with no gene match: 5. The CDR3 spells CSASYGGSSYEQYF. As DNA, the CDR3 is TGCAGTGCTAGTTACGGCGGGAGCTCCTACGAGCAGTACTTC.

Many counts were recorded for this clonotype. This chain uses TRBV6-5 with TRBJ2-1; possible D gene TRBD2, 6 bases. Trimming left V 0 bases short and J 9 bases short, with 9 bases between. Germline values: CDR1 MNHEY, CDR2 SVGAGI. The CDR3 spans 13 residues. CDR3: CASSYSGGTEQFF. DNA of the CDR3: TGTGCCAGCAGTTACTCGGGGGGTACTGAGCAGTTCTTC.

The gene calls are TRBV4-1 and TRBJ2-1; weak D call: TRBD2 (5 bases). The CDR3 covers 13 residues. V lost 1 base, J lost 10 bases, and 11 bases lay in between. Germline-derived CDR1 and CDR2 are MGHRA and YSYEKL. Here the CDR3 reads CASSQAGVGEQFF. The DNA for the CDR3 is TGCGCCAGCAGCCAAGCCGGGGTTGGGGAGCAGTTCTTC.

The rearrangement uses TRBV6-1 and TRBJ2-3; TRBD2 agrees at 12 bases. In germline, CDR1 is MNHNS, CDR2 SASEGT. This CDR3 spans 16 amino acids. With 6 bases clipped from V and 1 base from J, the junction kept 5 bases outside the gene matches. This CDR3 reads CASRWGTSGRTDTQYF. In DNA, the CDR3 is TGTGCCAGCAGATGGGGGACTAGCGGGCGCACAGATACGCAGTATTTT.

In this sample, this clonotype turned up a few times. The chain uses TRBV20-1 and TRBJ2-5, with 9 bases identical to TRBD2. Looked up from germline, CDR1 is DFQATT and CDR2 is SNEGSKA (reference sequence). This CDR3 spans 13 amino acids. The V gene end was trimmed by 4 bases and the J gene end by 5 bases; junction bases not matched to a gene: 5. The CDR3 region has the DNA TGCAGTGCTATTGCGGGAGGGCCCGAGACCCAGTACTTC. Its protein is CSAIAGGPETQYF.

The chain recombines TRBV12-3 or TRBV12-4 with TRBJ2-3; TRBD2 matches at 7 bases. The CDR3 sequence is 15 residues long. With 2 bases clipped from V and 4 bases from J, the junction kept 6 bases outside the gene matches. The CDR3 loop reads CASSLRGSPPDTQYF. The CDR3 DNA reads TGTGCCAGCAGTTTACGCGGGAGCCCGCCAGATACGCAGTATTTT.

This clonotype appeared many times. The rearrangement uses TRBV3-1 and TRBJ2-3; tentative D call: TRBD2 (6 bases). CDR1 is LGHDT, CDR2 YNNKEL, per germline (reference sequence). The CDR3 contains 16 residues. Deletions cut 1 base from V and 1 base from J, with 12 bases between. CDR3 sequence: CASSQAGRQRTDTQYF. The CDR3 region has the DNA TGTGCCAGCAGCCAAGCCGGGAGACAACGCACAGATACGCAGTATTTT.

A few counts support this clonotype. The V and J genes are TRBV6-5 and TRBJ2-1; D possibly corresponds to TRBD1 (5 bases). The V gene lost 0 bases and the J gene lost 5 bases, with 11 bases spanning the gap. This CDR3 contains 15 residues. Germline V gene sequence: CDR1 MNHEY, CDR2 SVGAGI. CDR3 amino acids: CASSYSTFRDNEQFF. In nucleotides, the CDR3 is TGTGCCAGCAGTTACTCGACCTTCAGGGACAATGAGCAGTTCTTC.

This clonotype was seen a handful of times. This chain uses TRBV5-1 with TRBJ2-7; D is unresolved. Germline V lookup: CDR1 SGHRS, CDR2 YFSETQ. Between the trimmed V and J ends, which lost 6 bases and 3 bases, there was a span of 10 bases. The CDR3 is 12 residues long. In nucleotides, the CDR3 is TGCGCCAGCACTTCGGACGGCTACGAGCAGTACTTC. Its translation is CASTSDGYEQYF.

The genes are TRBV7-2 and TRBJ2-3; D gene uncertain. Trimming cost V 3 bases and J 0 bases, with 13 bases left between them. CDR3 length: 16 residues. Per germline, CDR1 SGHTA and CDR2 FQGNSA. Here the CDR3 DNA reads TGTGCCAGCAGCTTGTGGACGGTTCCTAGCACAGATACGCAGTATTTT. Amino acids: CASSLWTVPSTDTQYF.

J is TRBJ2-3 and V is TRBV4-1; 11 nucleotides match TRBD2. This CDR3 is 18 amino acids long. The J segment lost 7 bases and the V segment lost 4 bases, leaving 16 bases of the junction unmatched. Germline V CDR1 and CDR2: MGHRA, YSYEKL. CDR3 sequence (DNA): TGCGCCAGCAGCCGCCACTTCCCGGGACTAGCGGCCGTTTATACGCAGTATTTT. Amino acid sequence: CASSRHFPGLAAVYTQYF.

The CDR3 spells CASSDEVAGGYYNEQFF. CDR3 in DNA: TGTGCCAGCAGCGACGAAGTAGCGGGAGGATATTACAATGAGCAGTTCTTC. The rearrangement links TRBV7-9 to TRBJ2-1; 10 bases are a match to TRBD2. The V segment lost 5 bases and the J segment 4 bases; nucleotides outside the gene matches: 11. The germline V gene encodes CDR1 SEHNR and CDR2 FQNEAQ (reference sequence). The CDR3 sequence is 17 residues long. The full variable domain, rest sourced from reference TRBV7-9 and TRBJ2-1, is DTGVSQNPRHKITKRGQNVTFRCDPISEHNRLYWYRQTLGQGPEFLTYFQNEAQLEKSRLLSDRFSAERPKGSFSTLEIQRTEQGDSAMYLCASSDEVAGGYYNEQFFGPGTRLTVL.

This clonotype was seen only a few times. The chain uses TRBV14 and TRBJ2-7; D may be TRBD1 or TRBD2 (5 bases each). V dropped 3 bases and J dropped 3 bases, with 12 bases sitting between them. Germline V lookup: CDR1 SGHDN, CDR2 FVKESK. The CDR3 consists of 14 residues. CDR3 amino acids: CASSHGDRDYEQYF. The CDR3 region has the DNA TGTGCCAGCAGCCACGGGGACCGGGACTACGAGCAGTACTTC. Together with reference TRBV14 and TRBJ2-7, the CDR3 gives the full variable domain: EAGVTQFPSHSVIEKGQTVTLRCDPISGHDNLYWYRRVMGKEIKFLLHFVKESKQDESGMPNNRFLAERTGGTYSTLKVQPAELEDSGVYFCASSHGDRDYEQYFGPGTRLTVT.

This chain connects TRBV3-1 to TRBJ2-6, with unresolved D. From germline, CDR1 is LGHDT and CDR2 YNNKEL (reference sequence). Trimming stripped 0 bases from V and 1 base from J, with 16 bases between. The CDR3 loop spans 19 amino acids. Here the CDR3 reads CASSQDNGFYGSGANVLTF. Here the CDR3 DNA reads TGTGCCAGCAGCCAAGATAACGGTTTCTATGGGTCTGGGGCCAACGTCCTGACTTTC.

The chain joins TRBV5-4 to TRBJ2-4; 8 bases line up with TRBD1. The CDR3 spans 15 residues. The J segment lost 8 bases and the V segment lost 4 bases, leaving 11 bases of the junction unmatched. The germline V gene has CDR1 SGHNT and CDR2 YYREEE (reference sequence). The DNA of the CDR3 is TGTGCCAGCAGCATTAACAGGGGGGTCGGGGACATTCAGTACTTC. It translates to CASSINRGVGDIQYF.

This clonotype was observed many times. In DNA form, the CDR3 reads TGCAGCGTTGAGGGACGACTACTGAACACTGAAGCTTTCTTT. Translation gives CSVEGRLLNTEAFF. The gene calls are TRBV29-1 and TRBJ1-1; tentatively, D is TRBD1 (5 bases). Trimming removed 3 bases from V and 0 bases from J, with 11 bases in between. The length of the CDR3 is 14 residues. The germline V gene has CDR1 SQVTM and CDR2 ANQGSEA.

The J gene is TRBJ2-1, the V gene TRBV12-3 or TRBV12-4, with 7 bases identical to TRBD1. The junction had 8 bases not matched to a gene; V was cut back by 6 bases and J by 3 bases. This CDR3 comprises 15 residues. CDR3 loop: CASRWGQGVYNEQFF. The CDR3 coding sequence is TGTGCCAGCAGGTGGGGGCAGGGGGTCTACAATGAGCAGTTCTTC.

This clonotype was seen at least ten times. V is TRBV29-1 and J is TRBJ2-7, with TRBD1 identical over 8 bases. This CDR3 has 13 residues. J lost 0 bases, V lost 4 bases, and 2 bases had no gene match. Germline V lookup: CDR1 SQVTM, CDR2 ANQGSEA. In DNA form, the CDR3 reads TGCAGCGTTGGACAGGGGCGCTCCTACGAGCAGTACTTC. Encoded protein: CSVGQGRSYEQYF.

This clonotype was observed a few times. This chain connects TRBV12-3 or TRBV12-4 to TRBJ1-1, with a weak D call TRBD1 (5 bases). This CDR3 is built from 14 residues. Trimming stripped 6 bases from V and 0 bases from J, with 11 bases between. CDR3 amino acids: CASRGLLMNTEAFF. The CDR3 DNA is TGTGCCAGCAGGGGACTGCTTATGAACACTGAAGCTTTCTTT.

This clonotype was seen more than once but under ten times. The chain carries TRBV12-3 or TRBV12-4 and TRBJ2-7, with TRBD1 identical over 11 bases. The CDR3 is 20 amino acids. V was pared by 6 bases and J by 3 bases, with 22 bases of the junction left unmatched. CDR3 DNA: TGTGCCAGCAGACGGACAGGGGGACAGGGGGTAGTAGCGGGAGACTACGAGCAGTACTTC. Amino acid sequence: CASRRTGGQGVVAGDYEQYF.

This clonotype was detected only a few times. The chain is built from TRBV4-2 and TRBJ1-2, with a tentative D call TRBD1 (5 bases). The germline V and J ends were trimmed by 0 bases and 8 bases, with 16 bases remaining between them. Germline V gene data show CDR1 as LGHNA and CDR2 as YNFKEQ. CDR3 length equals 15 residues. The DNA for the CDR3 is TGTGCCAGCAGCCAAGATGACAGTAAGGGGTTGGGCTACACCTTC. Its protein product is CASSQDDSKGLGYTF.

The sample holds a few counts of this clonotype. V usage is TRBV29-1 and J usage is TRBJ2-5; D gene unclear. The CDR3 extends over 12 amino acids. Trimming took 2 bases from V and 7 from J, leaving 11 bases between them. Germline V lookup: CDR1 SQVTM, CDR2 ANQGSEA. CDR3 nucleotide sequence: TGCAGCGTTGAACGCCAATTCCGGACCCAGTACTTC. Its protein is CSVERQFRTQYF.